The 23 T cell receptor beta chains reported below all come from one sample, sequenced in a study of T cell repertoires in cytomegalovirus infection. MiXCR was run by TCRdb on the reads, yielding one entry per CDR3 protein. The table shows 210,000 or so distinct CDR3 sequences, with 6% to 8% occurring only once. Sequenced material: PBMCs. These receptors were collected from a human donor in good health (CMV status not recorded). Some clones in this sample may be carry-over from other donors' samples.

This clonotype has a count of ten or more. CDR3 region: CASSTGGASYNEQFF. The CDR3 bases are TGTGCCAGCAGCACCGGGGGGGCGTCCTACAATGAGCAGTTCTTC. The chain couples TRBV7-3 to TRBJ2-1; 8 bases line up with TRBD2. Germline assignment: CDR1 SGHTA and CDR2 FQGTGA. Trimming at V came to 5 bases and at J to 1 base, leaving 4 bases not matched to a gene. There are 15 residues in the CDR3.

This clonotype was seen ten or more times. This chain uses TRBV20-1 with TRBJ2-7, with D unresolved. The CDR3 runs to 14 residues. Germline V CDR1 and CDR2: DFQATT, SNEGSKA (reference sequence). Between the trimmed V and J ends, which lost 6 bases and 5 bases, there was a span of 20 bases. The CDR3 region is CSAYQFDGLNEQYF. The CDR3 DNA reads TGCAGTGCCTATCAGTTCGATGGGCTCAACGAGCAGTACTTC.

Turning to this clonotype: Just one base apart from a much larger clone, this may be a read error. The rearrangement uses TRBV29-1 and TRBJ1-4; 7 bases map to TRBD1. CDR1 is SQVTM and CDR2 is ANQGSEA in the germline V gene. The CDR3 is 13 amino acids. CDR3 sequence (DNA): TGCAGCGCTAAGACAGGGAGGGATGAAAGACTGTTTTTT. As protein: CSAKTGRDERLFF. Full variable domain (remainder filled in from reference TRBV29-1 and TRBJ1-4): SAVISQKPSRDICQRGTSLTIQCQVDSQVTMMFWYRQQPGQSLTLIATANQGSEATYESGFVIDKFPISRPNLTFSTLTVSNMSPEDSSIYLCSAKTGRDERLFFGSGTQLSVL.

This clonotype was seen ten or more times. The chain combines TRBV9 with TRBJ2-7; TRBD2 aligns across 8 bases. Germline V gene sequence: CDR1 SGDLS, CDR2 YYNGEE. The CDR3 contains 15 residues. Germline trimming cut 3 bases from V and 2 bases from J; bases unmatched to any gene: 7. DNA of the CDR3: TGTGCCAGCAGCGAAGGGACTAGGGCTACCTACGAGCAGTACTTC. The encoded protein is CASSEGTRATYEQYF.

This clonotype was observed at least ten times. V usage is TRBV7-2 and J usage is TRBJ2-3; 9 bases are shared with TRBD2. V lost 2 bases, J lost 0 bases, and 3 bases stayed unmatched. This CDR3 region has 16 residues. Germline V lookup: CDR1 SGHTA, CDR2 FQGNSA. CDR3 sequence: CASSLSLAGSTDTQYF. As DNA, the CDR3 is TGTGCCAGCAGCTTAAGCCTAGCGGGGAGCACAGATACGCAGTATTTT.

This clonotype occurred many times. This rearrangement joins TRBV30 to TRBJ1-2, with 8 positions matching TRBD1. From germline, CDR1 is GTSNPN and CDR2 SVGIG (reference sequence). The junction had 3 bases not matched to a gene; V was cut back by 1 base and J by 5 bases. CDR3 length: 13 residues. The CDR3 bases are TGTGCCTGGAGTGAACAGGGGGAGTATGGCTACACCTTC. Its translation: CAWSEQGEYGYTF.

In this sample, this clonotype turned up many times. This chain joins TRBV20-1 and TRBJ2-4; TRBD1 aligns across 7 bases. From germline, CDR1 is DFQATT and CDR2 SNEGSKA (reference sequence). CDR3 size: 15 residues. Trimming removed 3 bases from V and 5 bases from J; junction bases left unmatched: 10. CDR3 nucleotide sequence: TGCAGTGCTAGCAACCTGGGACAGACCCAAAACATTCAGTACTTC. This sequence encodes CSASNLGQTQNIQYF.

This clonotype was recorded many times. The chain recombines TRBV14 with TRBJ2-5, with TRBD1 matching over 7 bases. The junction had 5 bases not matched to a gene; V was cut back by 4 bases and J by 0 bases. This CDR3 has 15 amino acids. Germline CDR1 and CDR2: SGHDN and FVKESK. CDR3 residues: CASSPGTVDQETQYF. The CDR3 DNA reads as TGTGCCAGCAGCCCGGGGACAGTGGACCAAGAGACCCAGTACTTC.

This clonotype was counted many times. The chain has TRBV6-6 and TRBJ2-6; D may correspond to TRBD1 or TRBD2 (5 bases each). Germline CDR1 reads MNHNY; CDR2 reads SVGAGI (reference sequence). This CDR3 contains 17 residues. Between the trimmed V and J ends, which lost 6 bases and 2 bases, there was a span of 17 bases. The CDR3 region is CASSHLGVVAGANVLTF. In nucleotides, the CDR3 is TGTGCCAGCAGCCACCTGGGGGTGGTTGCTGGGGCCAACGTCCTGACTTTC.

This clonotype came up many times. The chain joins TRBV4-2 to TRBJ2-7; TRBD1 agrees at 7 bases. The CDR3 has 15 residues. Looked up from germline, CDR1 is LGHNA and CDR2 is YNFKEQ. V lost 4 bases to trimming and J lost 0 bases; unmatched junction nucleotides: 6. DNA for the CDR3: TGTGCCAGCAGCCTGGGGACAGAGAGCTCCTACGAGCAGTACTTC. Translating gives CASSLGTESSYEQYF.

This clonotype was detected a few times. The DNA of the CDR3 is TGTGCCAGCAGCCAAGGACTACCGGGACTCCAAGAGACCCAGTACTTC. Translation gives CASSQGLPGLQETQYF. The chain employs TRBV3-1 and TRBJ2-5; tentative D call: TRBD2 (6 bases). The germline V gene has CDR1 LGHDT and CDR2 YNNKEL (reference sequence). CDR3 length: 16 residues. The V and J ends lost 1 base and 1 base respectively, with 13 bases between them.

This clonotype has a count of ten or more. The rearrangement uses TRBV20-1 and TRBJ2-2; 7 nucleotides line up with TRBD2. With 1 base clipped from V and 3 bases from J, the junction kept 2 bases outside the gene matches. In germline, CDR1 is DFQATT, CDR2 SNEGSKA (reference sequence). This CDR3 has 14 amino acids. CDR3 loop: CSARVGGDTGELFF. CDR3 DNA: TGCAGTGCTAGAGTGGGGGGGGACACCGGGGAGCTGTTTTTT.

This clonotype was detected ten times or more. The chain joins TRBV7-2 to TRBJ1-2; possible D gene TRBD1, 5 bases. The V and J ends lost 3 bases and 6 bases respectively, with 11 bases between them. The CDR3 consists of 13 residues. Germline CDR1 SGHTA, CDR2 FQGNSA. The CDR3 spells CASSFFRADGYTF. The CDR3, as DNA: TGTGCCAGCAGCTTCTTCAGGGCAGATGGCTACACCTTC.

This clonotype was recorded many times. The J gene is TRBJ1-5, the V gene TRBV7-2; TRBD1 is a possible D gene (5 bases). Trimming took off 1 base at V and 6 bases at J, with 7 bases between the two ends. The CDR3 loop spans 13 amino acids. The germline gives CDR1 SGHTA, CDR2 FQGNSA. This CDR3 reads CASSLGTLQPQHF. The CDR3 DNA sequence: TGTGCCAGCAGCTTAGGGACACTTCAGCCCCAGCATTTT.

In its sample, this clonotype was seen many times. This rearrangement joins TRBV7-2 to TRBJ2-5; 7 bases fit TRBD1. The germline CDR1 and CDR2 sequences are SGHTA and FQGNSA. V lost 2 bases, J lost 4 bases, and 7 bases stayed unmatched. The CDR3 covers 15 residues. CDR3 in amino acids: CASSLSRQGGETQYF. Written as DNA, the CDR3 is TGTGCCAGCAGCTTATCCCGACAGGGCGGAGAGACCCAGTACTTC. The variable domain in full, completed from reference TRBV7-2 and TRBJ2-5, reads GAGVSQSPSNKVTEKGKDVELRCDPISGHTALYWYRQSLGQGLEFLIYFQGNSAPDKSGLPSDRFSAERTGGSVSTLTIQRTQQEDSAVYLCASSLSRQGGETQYFGPGTRLLVL.

The table lists this clonotype with many counts. V is TRBV19 and J is TRBJ2-1; TRBD2 might be the D (6 bases). Germline V gene lookup returns CDR1 LNHDA and CDR2 SQIVND (reference sequence). The CDR3 runs 14 residues. Trimming pared 4 bases from V and 8 bases from J, leaving 15 bases between. The CDR3 protein is CASSTSGLGDEQFF. The CDR3 DNA reads TGTGCCAGTAGTACCTCGGGACTGGGGGATGAGCAGTTCTTC.

V gene TRBV27 combines with J gene TRBJ1-2; no reliable D call. CDR1 MNHEY and CDR2 SMNVEV come from the germline V gene (reference sequence). The length of the CDR3 is 11 residues. The V end was cut by 8 bases, the J end by 8 bases, with 12 bases between. CDR3 loop: CASVGPLGYTF. As DNA, the CDR3 is TGTGCCAGCGTCGGACCCTTGGGCTACACCTTC.

This clonotype was detected many times. The chain is built from TRBV28 and TRBJ2-3; a weak D match, TRBD2 (6 bases). The CDR3 loop spans 16 amino acids. The V end lost 8 bases, the J end lost 1 base, and 19 bases lay between the germline ends. In germline, CDR1 is MDHEN, CDR2 SYDVKM. For the CDR3, the DNA is TGTGCCAGCTCCGATCCTTCCGGGACTCGCACAGATACGCAGTATTTT. Translated: CASSDPSGTRTDTQYF.

This clonotype appeared many times. The rearrangement links TRBV5-5 to TRBJ2-5, with 11 bases identical to TRBD2. V lost 1 base, J lost 1 base, and 9 bases stayed unmatched. CDR3 length: 18 residues. CDR1 is SGHKS, CDR2 YYEKEE, per germline (reference sequence). CDR3 region: CASSLRPLAGGPQETQYF. Here the CDR3 DNA reads TGTGCCAGCAGCTTGAGGCCTTTAGCGGGGGGGCCCCAAGAGACCCAGTACTTC.

This clonotype came up many times. The chain employs TRBV7-6 and TRBJ2-1; the match to TRBD2 covers 11 bases. Germline CDR1 is SGHVS and CDR2 is FNYEAQ. The CDR3 has 16 amino acids. J gave up 7 bases and V 1 base, and 6 bases lay outside the gene matches. The CDR3 loop reads CASSLDSTSGVNEQFF. The CDR3 region has the DNA TGTGCCAGCAGCTTAGACTCGACTAGCGGGGTAAATGAGCAGTTCTTC.

This clonotype came up many times. The chain links TRBV27 to TRBJ1-6; possible D gene TRBD1, 6 bases. Germline V gene lookup returns CDR1 MNHEY and CDR2 SMNVEV (reference sequence). V lost 7 bases, J lost 0 bases, and 16 bases lay in between. The CDR3 spans 17 residues. Written as DNA, the CDR3 is TGTGCCAGCACCGCCGGGACACCGAGCTCCTATAATTCACCCCTCCACTTT. This gives the protein CASTAGTPSSYNSPLHF.

This clonotype was counted many times. The chain couples TRBV9 to TRBJ2-3; 10 nucleotides align to TRBD2. The CDR3 is 15 residues long. V lost 0 bases and J lost 5; bases outside the gene matches: 3. Per germline, CDR1 SGDLS and CDR2 YYNGEE. The CDR3 loop is CASSVVASGGDTQYF. Written as DNA, the CDR3 is TGTGCCAGCAGCGTAGTGGCTAGCGGGGGAGATACGCAGTATTTT.

This clonotype was counted many times. The gene calls are TRBV7-8 and TRBJ2-7, with D perhaps matching TRBD1 or TRBD2 (5 bases each). The germline gives CDR1 SGHVS, CDR2 FQNEAQ. The CDR3 spans 13 residues. V was trimmed by 5 bases and J by 3 bases, leaving 11 bases between them. The CDR3 region is CASSPRGDYEQYF. The CDR3 DNA is TGTGCCAGCAGCCCTCGAGGGGACTACGAGCAGTACTTC.